This note documents a single TCR beta chain sequence. This clonotype was counted many times. Its target antigen remains unknown. It has no much larger one-base neighbor in the sample; base qualities were not kept. CDR1 and CDR2 are drawn from the germline V gene (reference sequence): SGHNT, YYREEE. Trimmed from V: 5 bases; trimmed from J: 1 base; junction bases lacking a gene match: 5. Reading from cysteine to phenylalanine, the CDR3 counts 15 amino acids. Solely the CDR3 DNA is kept, with 45 bases framed from the first base. This sample is part of a study of molecular identifiers for immune sequencing clone quantification (dated by TCRdb to 2016 to 2019). Background on the whole study: In a replicate experiment, RNA from roughly 20,000 or 100,000 naive CD8 T cells was split into five aliquots, four of which were sequenced. This methods study used CD8 T cells to benchmark TCR RNA copy counting and molecular-identifier clustering-based TCR repertoire sequencing (MIDCIRS).

The investigation overall reported the following: Clones above 20 RNA copies held over 99% of molecules in CMV-specific effector cells but under 1% in naive cells. Spiked-in Jurkat TCR RNA equivalent to a single cell was reported to be detectable even among 980,000 or so naive CD8 T cells. Highly expanded clone sizes could be underestimated because identical TCR molecules may share a barcode. The naive libraries included spiked-in Jurkat TCR RNA (under eleven copies' worth), and this Jurkat TCR RNA is not part of the donor repertoire. When barcode sub-clustering was omitted, TCR diversity was inflated by chimeric consensus sequences, with chimeras reaching as high as 47%. Modeling gave 3 to 3.5 recovered TCR RNA copies per cell versus around 10 by digital PCR, implying approximately 30% capture efficiency.

The method was PCR. Sequencing was carried out with a NextSeq 500. Bulk TCR libraries were generated as previously described, with the TCR primers listed in Table S5 used. Total RNA was purified with the Qiagen AllPrep DNA/RNA kit. Before analysis, reads from multiple sequencing runs of the same library were pooled. From the authors' description of their analysis: Reads were retained only if an exact TCR constant sequence was present, and the retained reads were trimmed to 150 nt and grouped according to their 12-nt molecular barcodes. Within each barcode group, reads were sub-clustered at a 15% Levenshtein threshold, and quality-weighted consensus sequences were built per RNA molecule. Non-functional sequences were excluded, and lower-count sequences lying one edit away from another sequence were also excluded. Based on a fit of two negative binomial distributions, barcode sub-clusters having less than 20% of the maximum read count were discarded. The public reads were reprocessed in TCRdb via fastp at Q25 and MiXCR, keeping in-frame beta chains. Rows are combined by CDR3 protein, so each entry shows the most common genes and DNA. TCRdb's processing, not the authors' own work, is the source of the V and J calls. In all, the sample holds about 510,000 distinct CDR3 sequences, and around 23% of those were seen once. Around 0.79% of the sample is held by the ten biggest clonotypes.

Naive CD8 T cell libraries were made from 20,000 to 1,000,000 sorted cells using 10%, 30% or 50% of purified RNA. On a BD FACSAria II, naive CD8 T cells were FACS-sorted as CD8+CD4-CCR7+CD45RA+ and collected into RLT Plus buffer. To test detection sensitivity, Jurkat RNA equal to ten TCR copies was added to samples of about 19,000-1,100,000 naive CD8 T cells. CD8 T cells were enriched with RosetteSep CD8+ T Cell Enrichment Cocktail and Ficoll-Paque, followed by ACK red cell lysis. The specimen was naive CD8+ T cells from blood, with Jurkat cell RNA spiked in. In the paper's terms, the cell subset or site label means: FACS-sorted CD8+CD4-CCR7+CD45RA+ naive T cells. The TCR sequence derives from a human donor in good health. Some libraries in this study had Jurkat cell RNA spiked in. The chain uses TRBV5-4 and TRBJ1-1, with 10 middle bases fitting TRBD1. The CDR3 reads CASSPGTGANTEAFF. The DNA sequence is as follows: TGTGCCAGCAGTCCGGGGACAGGGGCGAACACTGAAGCTTTCTTT.